A single T cell receptor (beta chain) is shown here with its context. The antigen is unknown. This entry comes from a study of CD8 T cells in Susac syndrome. Study in general: Susac syndrome patients were untreated, on corticosteroids with some adding intravenous immunoglobulin, or on intravenous immunoglobulin only.

After extraction with the RNeasy kit, roughly 0.45 to 1 ug of the RNA was reverse transcribed using random hexamers. Amplification of TCR beta CDR3 was carried out by immunoSEQ multiplex PCR, which covered 54 Vbeta and 13 Jbeta segments. TCRdb processed the immunoSEQ multiplex PCR reads anew with MiXCR; each CDR3 protein has one entry. The sample includes approximately 190,000 distinct CDR3 sequences, approximately 96% of them seen just once. CD8+ and CD4+ T cells taken from blood had their TCR beta sequenced. Regarding the study as a whole: The CD4+ T cell repertoires, which came from Susac syndrome patients, showed no sign of clonal expansion.

The length of the CDR3 is 14 residues. Trimming stripped 6 bases from V and 7 bases from J, with 19 bases between. The TCR sequence derives from a human donor with Susac syndrome. Sequencing was carried out using CD4+ T cells from PBMCs. J is TRBJ2-7 and V is TRBV12-3 or TRBV12-4, with D unclear. This chain's CDR3 is CASSLPGPSGEQYF. In DNA form, the CDR3 reads TGTGCCAGCAGCTTACCGGGCCCTTCTGGGGAGCAGTACTTC.